This T cell receptor beta chain was recorded in a study of T cell repertoires in cytomegalovirus infection. Study context: Public TCR beta signatures indicated both CMV infection and matching HLA type. General study findings and limits: Cumulative frequency (of public TCR beta family members) identified carriers of CMV plus the relevant HLA.

Only a few counts were recorded for this clonotype. What it binds is unknown. TCRdb reprocessed the reads with MiXCR, giving one entry per CDR3 protein. The sample yields a few hundred thousand distinct CDR3 sequences, under 25% seen once. V was pared by 5 bases and J by 5 bases, with 10 bases between. The germline gives CDR1 SGHTA, CDR2 FQGNSA. The CDR3 extends over 13 amino acids. This TCR was sampled from a human donor in good health (CMV status not recorded). Some clones in this sample may be carry-over from other donors' samples. Sequencing used cultured PBMCs, obtained from culture after CMV antigen stimulation. This sequence joins TRBV7-2 and TRBJ1-3; no definite D call. CDR3 sequence (DNA): TGTGCCAGCAGCGAAGCTATCAGAAACACCATATATTTT. Its translation: CASSEAIRNTIYF.